This is a list of T cell receptor beta chains from one sample in a study of blood T cell repertoires in COVID-19. TCRdb's table, derived via immunoSEQ multiplex PCR, lists solely in-frame clones and lacks some. The sample holds 350,000 or so clones, roughly 88% seen once. Material: peripheral blood. The receptors derive from a woman aged 30 to 39 with COVID-19, enrolled during active disease. Each CDR3 is given with its conserved first and last residue. A D gene is named only where the DNA matches it firmly. For some rows the clone size is stated as once, few or many, or as a class when expanded; others skip it.

j_call	clone_size	d_call	v_call	cdr3_length	cdr3_nt	cdr3_aa
TRBJ1-1	NA	NA	TRBV5-6	13	TGTGCCAGCAGCTTGGGTACATACACTGAAGCTTTCTTT	CASSLGTYTEAFF
TRBJ1-1	few	NA	TRBV28	13	TGTGCCAGCAGTTCCCCTCCGGGCACTGAAGCTTTCTTT	CASSSPPGTEAFF
TRBJ1-5	NA	TRBD1	TRBV24-1	15	TGTGCCACCAGTGATCACAGGGGAATCAATCAGCCCCAGCATTTT	CATSDHRGINQPQHF
TRBJ1-2	NA	NA	TRBV4-2	15	TGTGCCAGCAGCCAAGATAGGGCAGGGAATTATGGCTACACCTTC	CASSQDRAGNYGYTF
TRBJ1-2	NA	NA	TRBV12-3/TRBV12-4	13	TGTGCCAGCAGTTTAACAGGGTCCTATGGCTACACCTTC	CASSLTGSYGYTF
TRBJ1-2	NA	NA	TRBV28	13	TGTGCCAGCAGTCCGGGAACGAACTATGGCTACACCTTC	CASSPGTNYGYTF
TRBJ2-3	NA	NA	TRBV6-2/TRBV6-3	15	TGTGCCAGCAGTTACTCGACAGGCTCGGCAGATACGCAGTATTTT	CASSYSTGSADTQYF
TRBJ2-2	NA	TRBD2	TRBV7-6	18	TGTGCCAGCAGCTTAGGACCTAGCGGGGGGCTGAACACCGGGGAGCTGTTTTTT	CASSLGPSGGLNTGELFF
TRBJ1-1	NA	NA	TRBV5-1	13	TGCGCCAGCAGCTGGAGGGCAGACACTGAAGCTTTCTTT	CASSWRADTEAFF
TRBJ2-1	NA	TRBD1	TRBV3-1/TRBV3-2	14	TGTGCCAGCAGCCAAGATCAGGGGGCAGATGAGCAGTTCTTC	CASSQDQGADEQFF
TRBJ2-6	NA	NA	TRBV2	14	TGTGCCAGCAGTGCCAGAGGTGGGGCCAACGTCCTGACTTTC	CASSARGGANVLTF
TRBJ2-5	few	NA	TRBV21-1	14	TGTGCCAGCAGCCCTAATGCGGACCAAGAGACCCAGTACTTC	CASSPNADQETQYF
TRBJ2-1	NA	NA	TRBV5-1	14	TGCGCCAGCAGCTGGGAGACAATAATAAACGAGCAGTTCTTC	CASSWETIINEQFF
TRBJ2-3	NA	TRBD2	TRBV29-1	16	TGCAGCGTTGAAGGCCTAGCGGGGGGCACTACAGATACGCAGTATTTT	CSVEGLAGGTTDTQYF
TRBJ2-1	NA	TRBD2	TRBV4-1	16	TGCGCCAGCAGCCAAGCCCTAGCGGGGGGGTTCGATGAGCAGTTCTTC	CASSQALAGGFDEQFF
TRBJ1-2	NA	NA	TRBV5-4	15	TGTGCCAGCAGCCCACAGCTTCATTCTAACTATGGCTACACCTTC	CASSPQLHSNYGYTF
TRBJ2-5	NA	TRBD1	TRBV7-3	14	TGTGCCAGCAGCCCGACAGGGGGCGCGGAGACCCAGTACTTC	CASSPTGGAETQYF
TRBJ2-7	NA	NA	TRBV14	15	TGTGCCAGCAGCCAAGCTCCGTTTTTATCCTACGAGCAGTACTTC	CASSQAPFLSYEQYF
TRBJ2-3	few	TRBD2	TRBV6-5	15	TGTGCCACCGCTAAACTAGCGGGGAGCACAGATACGCAGTATTTT	CATAKLAGSTDTQYF
TRBJ2-4	NA	TRBD2	TRBV7-2	19	TGTGCCAGCAGCTTAGATCGGTCTAGCGGGGGGTTAGCCAAAAACATTCAGTACTTC	CASSLDRSSGGLAKNIQYF
TRBJ1-2	NA	NA	TRBV2	12	TGTGCCAGCAAGGTGGGAGGAGATGGCTACACCTTC	CASKVGGDGYTF
TRBJ1-1	NA	TRBD1	TRBV7-2	16	TGTGCCAGCAGCTTTGCTTGGATAGGACAGGGTGCTGAAGCTTTCTTT	CASSFAWIGQGAEAFF
TRBJ1-5	NA	TRBD1	TRBV7-8	14	TGTGCCAGCAGCGACCGGACAGGGGTTCAGCCCCAGCATTTT	CASSDRTGVQPQHF
TRBJ2-4	NA	TRBD1	TRBV11-3	18	TGTGCCAGCAGCTTAGAAACAGGGGGCCTGCTAGCCAAAAACATTCAGTACTTC	CASSLETGGLLAKNIQYF
TRBJ1-1	once	NA	TRBV6-5	11	TGTGCCAGCAGTTACCAGGGGGAAGCTTTCTTT	CASSYQGEAFF
TRBJ2-1	NA	TRBD2	TRBV3-1/TRBV3-2	15	TGTGCCAGCAGCCAAGAGATAGCGGGGGGTAATGAGCAGTTCTTC	CASSQEIAGGNEQFF
TRBJ1-1	NA	TRBD1	TRBV4-3	15	TGCGCCAGCAGCCTACTGTTACAGGGGGGCACTGAAGCTTTCTTT	CASSLLLQGGTEAFF